The TCR beta chain under discussion was sequenced for a study of shared clonotypes between healthy human individuals. This CDR3 contains 17 residues. The V gene end was trimmed by 4 bases and the J gene end by 2 bases; junction bases not matched to a gene: 7. Germline V lookup: CDR1 LNHDA, CDR2 SQIVND (reference sequence). With unsorted samples, genomic DNA was obtained from 80 million to 100 million PBMCs. This table comes from immunoSEQ multiplex PCR, and its TCRdb copy is limited to in-frame clones, with some not included. The sample consists of over 400,000 clones, over 70% of them appearing once.

What was sequenced was PBMCs. The chain combines TRBV19 with TRBJ1-5; TRBD1 aligns across 11 bases. The source is a woman aged 40 to 50 in good health. Some clones in this sample may be carry-over from other donors' samples. The CDR3 sequence: CASSKGQGEWGNQPQHF. As DNA, the CDR3 is TGTGCCAGTAGTAAGGGACAGGGGGAGTGGGGCAATCAGCCCCAGCATTTT.